This TCR beta chain was obtained from a study of shared clonotypes between healthy human individuals. Study conclusions and caveats: The study found approximately 5% of naive CD4 clonotypes shared across a few donors. Blood was the only sampled material, and tissue repertoires likely differ.

Sequenced by immunoSEQ multiplex PCR; TCRdb stores in-frame clones only, minus some. The sample lists roughly 2.4 million clones, more than 90% occurring once. The V end was cut by 4 bases, the J end by 1 base, with 7 bases between. The germline CDR1 and CDR2 sequences are SGHDN and FVKESK. The CDR3 covers 13 residues. Details on this clone: What it binds is unknown. The sample holds other DNA sequences that translate to the same CDR3.

This clonotype was obtained from a man aged 18 to 35 in good health. Sequenced sample: naive CD4+ T cells sorted from blood. Documented subset: CD45RA+ positively selected. The J gene is TRBJ1-2, the V gene TRBV14; possibly TRBD1 for D (5 bases). The CDR3 region has the DNA TGTGCCAGCAGCCTGGGACTTAACTATGGCTACACCTTC. Translated: CASSLGLNYGYTF.